Reported below is one T cell receptor beta chain. This clone occurred a few times. Its binding antigen is unknown. Base qualities are missing; no much larger clone stands one base away. To be included, a participant needed at least one PBMC sample from before ART initiation plus at least two post-ART samples. Every participant with HIV received treatment in the United States of America. Before DNA extraction, cryopreserved samples of roughly 0.9-11 million PBMC were thawed and then washed. At the time of the earliest PBMC sample for each participant with HIV, ages ranged from about 20 to 54 years. Per participant, PBMC samples came from 1-4 timepoints prior to ART initiation and 2-8 timepoints following ART initiation, for a median of 7 samples. Serial HIV viral load, CD4+ T-cell count, ART history and demographic data were obtained for every participant. Genomic DNA was extracted from unsorted PBMC with a Qiagen kit on a QIAcube, with processing performed in batches of 12 samples.

Spanning cysteine to phenylalanine, the CDR3 consists of 15 amino acids. Only CDR3 DNA is held: 45 bases, read in frame from base 1. Trimming takes 7 bases from V and 6 bases from J, and the germline ends sit 18 bases apart. As encoded in the germline V gene, CDR1 is MGHRA while CDR2 is YSYEKL. The immunoSEQ hsTCRB v3.0 assay was used at survey level resolution for TRB variable region sequencing. The target sequencing depth for TRB was about 35,000-50,000 T-cell genomes per sample. Pooled TRB libraries were sequenced on an Illumina MiSeq with a v3 150-cycle kit. Per the authors' processing: Repertoire analysis ran in R within a reproducible Nextflow workflow covering QC, data transformation and analysis. LymphoSeq2, an R package for AIRR-Seq data exploration, was used to implement custom analyses. A few samples that produced fewer than 5000 total TRB sequences were removed, so 190 or so HIV repertoires were analyzed. Among the 200 or so HIV repertoires that were kept, 59 were collected before ART initiation and more than 120 were collected after ART initiation. Repertoires were downsampled to 5000 TRB nucleotide sequences, with summary statistics averaged over 100 downsampling iterations. Only TRB sequences with CDR3 regions of at least seven amino acids were retained for analysis. Diversity was assessed using a clonality score derived from Shannon entropy and using the Gini coefficient. In the repertoire networks, any two of the top 5000 CDR3 amino acid sequences were connected whenever the two sequences differed by an edit distance of one. For TRB CDR3 amino acid sequences, GLIPH2 was used to predict antigen specificity groups and MHC restriction. Known CMV, EBV, HIV or tissue antigen associations were flagged by matching CDR3 amino acid sequences against VDJdb and McPAS-TCR. Pre-ART, post-ART and control groups were compared with Wilcoxon signed-rank tests and Holm-Bonferroni correction. Not all clones reach the TCRdb copy of this immuneACCESS table, which keeps in-frame sequences only. Checked studies attribute under half of the gap to unresolved V genes and leave the rest unexplained. The V and J calls and clone size were taken over from that table, and D and trimming were inferred from the DNA. Present in this sample are 25,000 to 30,000 clones, more than 70% of which were seen just once. Around 5% of the sample lies in the top ten.

The data were obtained in a study of long-term antiretroviral therapy in people with HIV (dated 2022 in TCRdb). Concerning the study at large: The earliest samples were collected approximately a decade before the 2015 WHO recommendation for immediate ART, a period when ART was typically delayed until CD4 counts fell. From 30 adults with confirmed HIV infection, the cohort provided approximately 190 cryopreserved PBMC samples, gathered serially across a mean of approximately six years (range 1-12). No cross-contamination during QIAcube processing turned up in test extractions that ran a monoclonal T-cell line alongside 30 to 40 polyclonal samples. This retrospective serial study examined whether starting ART and sustained HIV suppression were associated with changes in the composition and diversity of the TRB repertoire in peripheral blood. Of the roughly 30 participants with HIV, some 12 were female. The paper's findings and limits, for the study overall: ART initiation was associated with a significant increase in TRB diversity, but diversity stayed significantly below transplant donor controls even after long-term ART. No data were available on ART adherence, viral resistance or therapy changes, limiting inferences about post-ART repertoire changes. Samples dated from 2004 to 2017, and the ART regimens used may be less effective than current ones. Narrower CDR3 length ranges were observed in HIV repertoires than in controls, and an antigen-experienced repertoire with only a slight naive shift after ART was suggested by the network structure. Because cell numbers in pre-ART samples were limited, unsorted PBMC were profiled instead of sorted CD4+ and CD8+ T cells. Owing to limited PBMC availability, only the TCR beta chain was sequenced, without alpha chain pairing. Expanded TRB clones identified before ART initiation dominated the repertoire at all time points, although this dominance fluctuated and declined in many PLHIV after ART.

The receptor chain draws on TRBV4-1 and TRBJ2-2; the D element might be TRBD1 or TRBD2, as each aligns at 5 bases. Sequenced material: unsorted PBMCs, taken 0.8 years after starting antiretroviral therapy. The clonotype originates from a woman aged 25 to 45 with HIV. CDR3 protein: CASNNPGLGAGELFF. The sequence in DNA is TGCGCCAGCAACAACCCGGGGCTAGGGGCCGGGGAGCTGTTTTTT.